This T cell receptor beta chain emerged from a study of cytomegalovirus exposure and HLA in healthy donors. Study-wide findings and caveats: Accurate HLA-A and HLA-B prediction from TCR beta sequences was reported for most subjects. Altogether, some 170 TCR beta chains were recorded as cytomegalovirus-associated. Sequencing artifact likely explains a cluster of highly shared sequence variants.

About this clone: Antigen: not known.

CDR3 length: 16 residues. V shed 0 bases, J shed 2 bases, and the junction held 2 bases outside the gene matches. The V gene's germline CDR1 is LNHDA and CDR2 SQIVND (reference sequence). The PCR ran on 60 Vbeta and 13 Jbeta primers. Method: immunoSEQ multiplex PCR; TCRdb's copy keeps in-frame clones and lacks some. This sample has about 120,000 clones, with about four fifths found just once. Input material: PBMCs. The receptor's source is a woman between 40 and 55 years old in good health and CMV-seropositive. This chain uses TRBV19 with TRBJ2-7; TRBD2 agrees at 12 bases. The CDR3 protein is CASSIDRTSGTYEQYF. CDR3 DNA sequence: TGTGCCAGTAGTATAGATCGGACTAGCGGGACCTACGAGCAGTACTTC.